The subject of this entry is one TCR beta chain. Its antigen is unknown. With 60 Vbeta and 13 Jbeta primers, the PCR was carried out. The assay was immunoSEQ multiplex PCR, and TCRdb's table has in-frame clones only and misses some. This sample has approximately 220,000 clones, with approximately 80% found just once. This sample is part of a study of cytomegalovirus exposure and HLA in healthy donors. On the study more broadly: In an earlier analysis, some 110 million unique TCR beta sequences were found from some 200 million T cells. Overall study findings and caveats: Among immune exposure information, only CMV serostatus was available.

The length of the CDR3 is 16 residues. Germline V gives CDR1 LNHDA, CDR2 SQIVND (reference sequence). With V trimmed by 4 bases and J by 3 bases, 9 bases remained unmatched. The TCR comes from a girl aged 2-10 years in good health and CMV-seronegative. Sequencing was performed on PBMCs. The chain joins TRBV19 to TRBJ1-2, with 9 bases lining up with TRBD1. CDR3 sequence: CASSTPGTGYDYGYTF. CDR3 DNA sequence: TGTGCCAGTAGTACCCCCGGGACAGGGTACGACTATGGCTACACCTTC.